The 18 T cell receptor beta chains in this list originate from one sample, sequenced in a study of shared clonotypes between healthy human individuals. Sequencing was performed with immunoSEQ multiplex PCR; in TCRdb, only in-frame clones are kept and a portion is missing. Here the sample spans 2 million to 3 million clones, approximately 93% being singletons. The sequencing input was naive CD4+ T cells from PBMCs. Subset: CD45RA+ positively selected. The origin of the receptors is a man aged 18 to 29 in good health. Some clones in this sample may be carry-over from other donors' samples.

V and J are TRBV27 and TRBJ2-3; D gene ambiguous. The V end lost 8 bases, the J end lost 0 bases, and 15 bases lay between the germline ends. Per germline, CDR1 MNHEY and CDR2 SMNVEV (reference sequence). This CDR3 is built from 15 residues. The CDR3 region has the DNA TGTGCCAGCGCCCTCGGTCGGTCTAGCACAGATACGCAGTATTTT. Its protein is CASALGRSSTDTQYF.

The chain uses TRBV19 and TRBJ2-1; TRBD2 agrees at 8 bases. The junction had 8 bases not matched to a gene; V was cut back by 9 bases and J by 4 bases. The CDR3 loop spans 14 amino acids. The germline CDR1 and CDR2 sequences are LNHDA and SQIVND (reference sequence). Here the CDR3 reads CASGAGGAYNEQFF. The CDR3 DNA is TGTGCCAGCGGGGCGGGGGGCGCTTACAATGAGCAGTTCTTC.

The chain links TRBV6-5 to TRBJ2-7, with D perhaps TRBD2 (6 bases). Per germline, CDR1 MNHEY and CDR2 SVGAGI. V lost 6 bases and J lost 5, with 17 bases in between. The CDR3 is made up of 14 amino acids. The CDR3 DNA sequence: TGTGCCAGCAGCAGCTTTTCTAGCGTGGACGAGCAGTACTTC. Translating it yields CASSSFSSVDEQYF.

The chain uses TRBV5-4 and TRBJ1-1; perhaps TRBD1 as D (5 bases). Germline-derived CDR1 and CDR2 are SGHNT and YYREEE (reference sequence). Trimming shortened V by 5 bases and J by 1 base, and 18 bases separated the two germline ends. There are 16 residues in the CDR3. The CDR3 DNA sequence: TGTGCCAGCAGTTTCGACAGCCCCCTAACGAACACTGAAGCTTTCTTT. Translated: CASSFDSPLTNTEAFF.

V usage is TRBV9 and J usage is TRBJ1-1; TRBD1 might be the D (6 bases). The germline CDR1 and CDR2 sequences are SGDLS and YYNGEE. This CDR3 region has 13 residues. Trimming removed 2 bases at V and 6 bases at J, with 11 bases between. The CDR3 here is CASSVRQDAEAFF. The CDR3 DNA reads as TGTGCCAGCAGCGTTCGACAGGACGCTGAAGCTTTCTTT.

This sequence joins TRBV19 and TRBJ2-1; TRBD2 matches 9 bases. Germline loops: CDR1 LNHDA, CDR2 SQIVND (reference sequence). The CDR3 sequence is 16 residues long. The V and J ends lost 4 bases and 7 bases, in that order; junction bases with no gene match: 11. CDR3 sequence: CASSTTSGQGGNEQFF. The CDR3 DNA is TGTGCCAGTAGTACGACTAGCGGCCAGGGAGGAAATGAGCAGTTCTTC.

The rearrangement uses TRBV10-2 and TRBJ2-6; 9 bases map to TRBD1. CDR3 length equals 18 residues. Germline CDR1 reads WSHSY; CDR2 reads SAAADI. V was clipped by 3 bases and J by 1 base; unmatched bases: 7. The CDR3 loop reads CASSDLRQGVSGANVLTF. The CDR3 DNA reads as TGCGCCAGCAGTGATCTCCGACAGGGGGTTTCTGGGGCCAACGTCCTGACTTTC.

This chain links TRBV19 with TRBJ1-2, with D tentatively TRBD1 (5 bases). The CDR3 contains 13 residues. Trimming pared 7 bases from V and 4 bases from J, leaving 13 bases between. From germline, CDR1 is LNHDA and CDR2 SQIVND (reference sequence). Here the CDR3 reads CASTPVGRYGYTF. CDR3 DNA sequence: TGTGCCAGTACCCCAGTGGGGCGCTATGGCTACACCTTC.

The chain uses TRBV30 and TRBJ1-3, with D unclear. There are 15 residues in the CDR3. Germline lookup yields CDR1 GTSNPN and CDR2 SVGIG (reference sequence). V lost 0 bases to trimming and J lost 0 bases, with 9 bases between them. The CDR3 nucleotides read TGTGCCTGGAGTGTGGGTAGTCGCTCTGGAAACACCATATATTTT. Protein: CAWSVGSRSGNTIYF.

This rearrangement joins TRBV6-5 to TRBJ2-7, with D tentatively TRBD2 (5 bases). The CDR3 has 14 amino acids. The germline gives CDR1 MNHEY, CDR2 SVGAGI. V gave up 2 bases and J gave up 4 bases, with 12 bases separating them. The CDR3, as DNA: TGTGCCAGCAGTTACGGGAGCACCGAATACGAGCAGTACTTC. Protein product: CASSYGSTEYEQYF.

This clone was recorded once. This chain joins TRBV30 and TRBJ2-1; unclear D gene. The germline V gene has CDR1 GTSNPN and CDR2 SVGIG (reference sequence). Trimming left V 3 bases short and J 7 bases short, with 7 bases between. There are 11 residues in the CDR3. The CDR3 spells CAWSSTNEQFF. Written as DNA, the CDR3 is TGTGCCTGGAGCTCTACAAATGAGCAGTTCTTC.

The chain has TRBV4-1 and TRBJ1-5, with a possible D match to TRBD1 (5 bases). V was cut by 2 bases and J by 7 bases, with 18 bases left in between. The CDR3 sequence is 16 residues long. CDR1 is MGHRA, CDR2 YSYEKL, per germline. CDR3 sequence (DNA): TGCGCCAGCAGCCAACAACCTTCGCCAGGGAAACAGCCCCAGCATTTT. Protein: CASSQQPSPGKQPQHF.

The CDR3 region is CASKRGLWTGLSTEAFF. As DNA, the CDR3 is TGCGCCAGCAAACGCGGATTGTGGACAGGCCTTTCCACTGAAGCTTTCTTT. V usage is TRBV5-1 and J usage is TRBJ1-1; 7 nucleotides line up with TRBD1. Trimming took 6 bases from V and 4 from J; bases not matched to a gene: 18. The V gene's germline CDR1 is SGHRS and CDR2 YFSETQ. The CDR3 loop spans 17 amino acids.

This clone was counted only a few times. The genes are TRBV2 and TRBJ2-4; D gene ambiguous. Trimming took off 3 bases at V and 0 bases at J, with 6 bases between the two ends. Germline CDR1 is SNHLY and CDR2 is FYNNEI. The CDR3 contains 14 residues. CDR3 protein: CASSDGVAKNIQYF. DNA of the CDR3: TGTGCCAGCAGTGATGGGGTAGCCAAAAACATTCAGTACTTC.

This chain uses TRBV21-1 with TRBJ2-3; whether TRBD1, the table's D call, matches the DNA was not checked. TRBV21-1 is flagged as a pseudogene. The CDR3 covers 16 residues. The CDR3 region is CASSKENIPSTDTQYF. The CDR3 DNA reads as TGTGCCAGCAGCAAAGAAAACATTCCTAGCACAGATACGCAGTATTTT.

This clone has only a few counts. The V call is TRBV7-9, the J call TRBJ1-1, with 7 bases aligning to TRBD1. CDR3 length equals 15 residues. Germline V gives CDR1 SEHNR, CDR2 FQNEAQ (reference sequence). Trimming took 1 base from V and 3 from J; bases not matched to a gene: 5. The DNA for the CDR3 is TGTGCCAGCAGCTTAGGAACAGGGGAGGACACTGAAGCTTTCTTT. It yields the protein CASSLGTGEDTEAFF.

This clone has a single count. The V gene is TRBV5-4, the J gene TRBJ2-2, with 12 bases identical to TRBD1. Germline trimming cut 0 bases from V and 6 bases from J; bases unmatched to any gene: 6. CDR3 size: 17 residues. CDR1 SGHNT and CDR2 YYREEE come from the germline V gene (reference sequence). The CDR3: CASSLAGGQGAAGELFF. The CDR3 DNA reads as TGTGCCAGCAGCTTGGCCGGGGGACAGGGGGCTGCCGGGGAGCTGTTTTTT.

V and J are TRBV14 and TRBJ1-3, with TRBD1 as a possible D gene (6 bases). Trimming removed 4 bases from V and 12 bases from J, with 13 bases in between. Looked up from germline, CDR1 is SGHDN and CDR2 is FVKESK. The CDR3 is 12 residues long. In nucleotides, the CDR3 is TGTGCCAGCAGCCGGGGGCTGGGCCTCATATATTTT. Translating it yields CASSRGLGLIYF.